The 10 T cell receptor beta chains below come from one sample, sequenced in a study of T cells in Graves' hyperthyroidism and ophthalmopathy. It was RNA transcripts that yielded the amplified TCR beta CDR3 regions. The TCR CDR3 was amplified in a first-round RT-PCR using the HTBI primer set. Each CDR3 protein is one row after TCRdb ran MiXCR on the multiplex PCR reads. This sample carries roughly 580,000 distinct CDR3 sequences, approximately 13% of them seen once, and the ten largest clones take under 7%. The specimen was blood. The source is a woman in her 30s with Graves' hyperthyroidism that later progressed to Graves' ophthalmopathy.

The J gene is TRBJ2-1, the V gene TRBV4-1, with 11 bases matching TRBD2. V was pared by 0 bases and J by 13 bases, with 11 bases of the junction left unmatched. CDR1 and CDR2 from the germline V gene are MGHRA and YSYEKL. This CDR3 region has 16 residues. As DNA, the CDR3 is TGCGCCAGCAGCCAAGAGATCACTAGCGGGAGTTCCCCCCAGTTCTTC. Its translation is CASSQEITSGSSPQFF.

This clonotype was recorded many times. The chain has TRBV20-1 and TRBJ2-1, with TRBD2 identical over 9 bases. The CDR3 is made up of 14 amino acids. CDR1 and CDR2 (germline): DFQATT, SNEGSKA (reference sequence). Germline trimming cut 5 bases from V and 7 bases from J; bases unmatched to any gene: 9. CDR3 sequence (DNA): TGCAGTGCTGGGCATAGCGGGAGTCTAAATGAGCAGTTCTTC. Translation gives CSAGHSGSLNEQFF.

V gene TRBV6-2 or TRBV6-3 combines with J gene TRBJ2-1; D is perhaps TRBD2 (6 bases). The V and J ends lost 6 bases and 0 bases respectively, with 15 bases between them. CDR3 length: 16 residues. Germline CDR1 reads MNHEY; CDR2 reads SVGEGT. The CDR3 DNA reads TGTGCCAGCAGCTCCTCTAGCGCCGCCTCCTACAATGAGCAGTTCTTC. This sequence encodes CASSSSSAASYNEQFF.

Many counts were recorded for this clonotype. V is TRBV27 and J is TRBJ2-4; D remains unclear. Germline-derived CDR1 and CDR2 are MNHEY and SMNVEV (reference sequence). V shed 7 bases and J shed 6 bases, with 7 bases lying between them. This CDR3 has 11 amino acids. The CDR3 coding sequence is TGTGCCAGCAAGGAGAGAAACATTCAGTACTTC. Translation gives CASKERNIQYF.

This chain uses TRBV28 with TRBJ1-5; no definite D call. The V end lost 2 bases, the J end lost 7 bases, and 3 bases lay between the germline ends. This CDR3 is 11 amino acids long. Germline V CDR1 and CDR2: MDHEN, SYDVKM. Here the CDR3 DNA reads TGTGCCAGCAGTTTACACCAGCCCCAGCATTTT. This gives the protein CASSLHQPQHF.

This chain joins TRBV15 and TRBJ2-2; D gene ambiguous. V was pared by 0 bases and J by 2 bases, with 1 base between. CDR3 length: 13 amino acids. Germline values: CDR1 LNHNV, CDR2 YYDKDF (reference sequence). CDR3 amino acids: CATSRDNTGELFF. The CDR3 nucleotides read TGTGCCACCAGCAGAGATAACACCGGGGAGCTGTTTTTT.

On this clonotype: A much more abundant neighbour one base away suggests this may be a read error. The J gene is TRBJ1-1, the V gene TRBV20-1; D unresolved. Germline CDR1 and CDR2: DFQATT and SNEGSKA (reference sequence). The CDR3 totals 11 residues. The CDR3 protein is CSARDPPVASF. The DNA for the CDR3 is TGCAGTGCTAGGGACCCGCCGGTTGCTTCCTTT.

This clonotype appeared many times. V is TRBV20-1 and J is TRBJ1-1; perhaps TRBD1 as D (6 bases). Between the trimmed V and J ends, which lost 4 bases and 1 base, there was a span of 10 bases. The CDR3 has 13 amino acids. Germline V gene lookup returns CDR1 DFQATT and CDR2 SNEGSKA (reference sequence). In DNA, the CDR3 is TGCAGTGCTACCGGACAGCCGAACACTGAAGCTTTCTTT. Translated: CSATGQPNTEAFF.

This clonotype was detected ten times or more. V and J are TRBV3-1 and TRBJ1-2; D is unresolved. Germline loops: CDR1 LGHDT, CDR2 YNNKEL (reference sequence). The CDR3 is made up of 15 amino acids. Trimming took off 1 base at V and 0 bases at J, with 9 bases between the two ends. As DNA, the CDR3 is TGTGCCAGCAGCCAAGGAGACTCGGCTAACTATGGCTACACCTTC. Translation gives CASSQGDSANYGYTF.

In this sample, this clonotype turned up many times. The chain uses TRBV6-1 and TRBJ2-2; perhaps TRBD1 as D (6 bases). Germline V lookup: CDR1 MNHNS, CDR2 SASEGT. V was cut by 6 bases and J by 1 base, with 12 bases left in between. The length of the CDR3 is 15 residues. The CDR3 reads CASSQGSGNTGELFF. In nucleotides, the CDR3 is TGTGCCAGCAGCCAGGGGTCAGGGAACACCGGGGAGCTGTTTTTT.